This T cell receptor beta chain stems from a study of T-cell memory formation after mild COVID-19 (dated by TCRdb to the early 2020s). For the wider study: TCR sequence clusters from the two donors were largely donor specific. T-cell clones expanding and contracting after mild COVID-19 in a couple of donors were tracked by longitudinal TCRalpha and TCRbeta repertoire sequencing. Two young, previously healthy adult volunteers made up the cohort, one male and one female.

Ficoll-Paque density gradient centrifugation was used to isolate PBMCs. Sequencing instrument: Illumina NovaSeq 6000. TCRalpha and TCRbeta cDNA libraries were built by 5'RACE with constant-segment primers, adding sample barcodes and unique molecular identifiers. Trizol reagent was used to extract RNA from every sample. Library amplification was performed in two PCR steps, and a second sample barcode and Illumina TruSeq adapters were introduced in the second step. Sequencing of libraries was performed on an Illumina NovaSeq with 2 x 150 bp paired-end reads. In the paper's pipeline: The reads were demultiplexed and collapsed into UMI-guided consensus sequences using migec v1.2.7. Using mixcr v2.1.11, UMI consensuses were aligned to TRA and TRB V and J templates and then assembled into clonotypes. A clonotype was counted as expanded or contracted only when both edgeR and NoisET called the clonotype significant, with the noise models trained on biological replicates. For edgeR calls, a false discovery rate-adjusted p below 0.01 and a log2 fold-change threshold of 1 were applied. As an exploratory analysis of dynamics, max-normalized trajectories of the 1000 most abundant clonotypes were examined by PCA with hierarchical clustering. Each responding clone was given a CD4 or CD8 phenotype based on the CD4+ and CD8+ repertoires, which had been sequenced separately. TCRdb passed the public sequencing reads through fastp at Q25 and MiXCR, retaining productive beta sequences. Rows with a matching CDR3 protein are joined into one entry that keeps the most common DNA and genes. The V and J calls reflect TCRdb's pipeline rather than the authors' work. Across this sample there are some 320,000 distinct CDR3 sequences, with around 15% seen only once. The ten most abundant clones make up approximately 22% of the sample.

General study outcomes and caveats: Contracting CD4+ clones were found mainly in CM and EM memory subsets, while CD8+ clones were enriched in EMRA. Some responding clones were detected in pre-infection memory, which suggested that pre-existing cross-reactive memory T cells had joined the SARS-CoV-2 response. Balanced CD4/CD8 phenotypes were observed for clones contracting from day 15 to 85, whereas a bias towards CD4+ was observed for a second wave of clones expanding from day 15 to 37. Whether the second-wave clones peaking on day 37 were SARS-CoV-2 specific was not confirmed. The study included only a couple of mild cases, and larger cohorts that include severe cases with pre-infection samples were judged to be necessary.

This clonotype was recorded a few times. The clone's antigen remains unknown. No much larger clone exists at a distance of one base, and base qualities are not known. Deletion took 1 base off V and 0 bases off J, with a span of 7 bases between the germline ends. CDR1 and CDR2, per the germline V gene, are SGHTA and FQGNSA. The CDR3 goes from the cysteine to the phenylalanine over 14 residues. Of the read, only the CDR3 DNA is kept; its 42 bases are in frame from base 1. This receptor was identified in a man between 18 and 29 years old who had mild COVID-19 (a few samples of this study predate the infection). The sample titles of this study are shuffled in the database, so cell type and time point are left out; the donor was told from shared clones. The rearrangement combines TRBV7-2 with TRBJ2-7; confidence is insufficient to name the D gene. The sequenced material came from PBMCs or a T cell subset sorted from them (not recorded which). The nucleotides are TGTGCCAGCAGCTTAGACAGATCCTCCTACGAGCAGTACTTC. Its amino acids are CASSLDRSSYEQYF.